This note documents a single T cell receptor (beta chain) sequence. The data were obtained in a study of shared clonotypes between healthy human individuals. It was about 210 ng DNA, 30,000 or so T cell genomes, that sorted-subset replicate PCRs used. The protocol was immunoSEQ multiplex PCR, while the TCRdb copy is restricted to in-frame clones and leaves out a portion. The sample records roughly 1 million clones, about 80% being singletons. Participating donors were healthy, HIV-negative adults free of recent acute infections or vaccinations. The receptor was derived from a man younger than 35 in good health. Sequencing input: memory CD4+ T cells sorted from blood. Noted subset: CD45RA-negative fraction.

CDR3 nucleotides: TGTGCCAGCAGTGTACGGCCCCCAGGGTCGAACACCGGGGAGCTGTTTTTT. Encoded protein: CASSVRPPGSNTGELFF. The J gene is TRBJ2-2, the V gene TRBV2, with D maybe TRBD1 (5 bases). Germline CDR1 is SNHLY and CDR2 is FYNNEI. The CDR3 has 17 residues. Trimming left V 4 bases short and J 0 bases short, with 15 bases between.